The 12 T cell receptor beta chains in this list originate from one sample, sequenced in a study of CD8 T cells in Susac syndrome. Random hexamers primed reverse transcription of about 0.45 to 1 ug RNA. TCRdb re-derived calls from the immunoSEQ multiplex PCR reads in MiXCR, one entry per CDR3 protein. This sample has some 120,000 distinct CDR3 sequences, with approximately 94% found just once. Material for sequencing was CD4+ T cells from PBMCs. The source of these receptors is a human donor with multiple sclerosis.

This clonotype was seen only once. The J gene is TRBJ2-3, the V gene TRBV5-1; D possibly corresponds to TRBD2 (6 bases). V gave up 4 bases and J gave up 0 bases, with 9 bases separating them. The CDR3 has 14 residues. The germline V gene has CDR1 SGHRS and CDR2 YFSETQ. CDR3 amino acids: CASSISGSTDTQYF. CDR3 DNA: TGCGCCAGCAGCATTAGCGGAAGCACAGATACGCAGTATTTT.

The chain combines TRBV7-2 with TRBJ2-5; no clear D gene. Looked up from germline, CDR1 is SGHTA and CDR2 is FQGNSA. The CDR3 is 13 residues long. V was shortened by 5 bases and J by 0 bases, with 7 bases between the two germline ends. The CDR3: CASSRSNQETQYF. The CDR3 DNA follows: TGTGCCAGCAGCCGAAGTAACCAAGAGACCCAGTACTTC.

The V and J genes are TRBV12-3 or TRBV12-4 and TRBJ1-4, with TRBD1 matching 9 bases. Germline trimming cut 5 bases from V and 8 bases from J; bases unmatched to any gene: 9. There are 15 residues in the CDR3. This CDR3 is CASSQPGQGLEKLFF. CDR3 in DNA: TGTGCCAGCAGTCAACCGGGACAGGGCCTAGAAAAACTGTTTTTT.

This clonotype was detected once. This CDR3 reads CASSGSGTRNTGELFF. DNA of the CDR3: TGCGCCAGCAGCGGTAGTGGGACAAGAAACACCGGGGAGCTGTTTTTT. The rearrangement joins TRBV5-1 to TRBJ2-2; a possible D gene is TRBD1 (6 bases). Trimming stripped 4 bases from V and 2 bases from J, with 15 bases between. Germline-derived CDR1 and CDR2 are SGHRS and YFSETQ. CDR3 length: 16 residues.

V is TRBV5-4 and J is TRBJ1-2; TRBD1 aligns across 10 bases. Trimming cost V 4 bases and J 7 bases; bases outside gene matches: 10. Germline V CDR1 and CDR2: SGHNT, YYREEE (reference sequence). The CDR3 length is 15 residues. CDR3 loop: CASSRPGQGSGGYTF. The DNA of the CDR3 is TGTGCCAGCAGCCGTCCGGGACAGGGGAGCGGTGGCTACACCTTC.

The V and J genes are TRBV6-6 and TRBJ2-4; D possibly matches TRBD1 or TRBD2 (7 bases each). The CDR3 is 16 residues long. Deletions cut 8 bases from V and 2 bases from J, with 19 bases between. CDR1 is MNHNY and CDR2 is SVGAGI in the germline V gene (reference sequence). The CDR3 protein is CASHLSQGGSKNIQYF. In DNA, the CDR3 is TGTGCCAGCCACCTCAGCCAGGGGGGGTCCAAAAACATTCAGTACTTC.

This chain connects TRBV19 to TRBJ2-7, with 8 bases that match TRBD1. This CDR3 contains 15 residues. V gave up 6 bases and J gave up 2 bases; unmatched junction bases: 9. Looked up from germline, CDR1 is LNHDA and CDR2 is SQIVND (reference sequence). The CDR3 nucleotides read TGTGCCAGTAGGGTCGGACAGGGAAAGACCTACGAGCAGTACTTC. Protein: CASRVGQGKTYEQYF.

The gene calls are TRBV6-5 and TRBJ1-1; possible D gene TRBD1, 6 bases. V lost 5 bases, J lost 5 bases, and 18 bases lay in between. The length of the CDR3 is 15 residues. The germline CDR1 and CDR2 sequences are MNHEY and SVGAGI. The CDR3 spells CASSHNRVVGTEAFF. The CDR3 DNA follows: TGTGCCAGCAGTCACAACAGGGTGGTAGGAACTGAAGCTTTCTTT.

This sequence joins TRBV27 and TRBJ2-2; D may be TRBD2 (5 bases). V lost 7 bases, J lost 5 bases, and 17 bases lay in between. Germline assignment: CDR1 MNHEY and CDR2 SMNVEV (reference sequence). CDR3 size: 15 residues. CDR3 sequence: CASKPYQTGTGELFF. CDR3 DNA sequence: TGTGCCAGCAAACCTTACCAGACGGGGACCGGGGAGCTGTTTTTT.

V and J are TRBV7-9 and TRBJ2-3; D unclear. V was cut by 10 bases and J by 1 base, with 6 bases left in between. This CDR3 is 11 amino acids long. Germline assignment: CDR1 SEHNR and CDR2 FQNEAQ (reference sequence). The CDR3 DNA follows: TGTGCCACTAGAGGCACAGATACGCAGTATTTT. Encoded protein: CATRGTDTQYF.

The CDR3 is CASSVEGNSPLHF. CDR3 DNA: TGTGCCAGCAGCGTAGAGGGGAATTCACCCCTCCACTTT. The gene calls are TRBV9 and TRBJ1-6; perhaps TRBD1 as D (5 bases). This CDR3 contains 13 residues. V lost 0 bases to trimming and J lost 7 bases, with 5 bases between them. From germline, CDR1 is SGDLS and CDR2 YYNGEE. The full variable domain, completed using reference TRBV9 and TRBJ1-6, is DSGVTQTPKHLITATGQRVTLRCSPRSGDLSVYWYQQSLDQGLQFLIQYYNGEERAKGNILERFSAQQFPDLHSELNLSSLELGDSALYFCASSVEGNSPLHFGNGTRLTVT.

The chain has TRBV6-5 and TRBJ1-2, with D perhaps TRBD1 (6 bases). Germline CDR1 and CDR2: MNHEY and SVGAGI. CDR3 length equals 14 residues. V was cut by 7 bases and J by 8 bases, with 20 bases left in between. Here the CDR3 reads CASTLRGAGGGYTF. In nucleotides, the CDR3 is TGTGCCAGCACCCTCAGAGGGGCTGGGGGCGGCTACACCTTC.